This is a list of T cell receptor beta chains from one sample in a study of blood T cell repertoires in COVID-19. Sequenced by immunoSEQ multiplex PCR; TCRdb stores in-frame clones only, minus some. The sample carries about 480,000 clones, roughly 90% recorded once. The material sequenced was peripheral blood. The receptor set was obtained from a woman in her twenties or thirties with acute or convalescent COVID-19. Both conserved end residues are part of each CDR3.

j_call: TRBJ2-7; v_call: TRBV4-1; cdr3_aa: CASSQASGGAYEQYF
j_call: TRBJ2-7; v_call: TRBV29-1; cdr3_aa: CSVTTGRSYEQYF
j_call: TRBJ2-5; v_call: TRBV5-1; cdr3_aa: CASRGGGDTQYF
j_call: TRBJ1-4; v_call: TRBV29-1; cdr3_aa: CSVLTGDEKLFF
j_call: TRBJ2-2; v_call: TRBV18; cdr3_aa: CASSPDSTGELFF
j_call: TRBJ1-5; v_call: TRBV20-1; cdr3_aa: CSAGSDQPQHF
j_call: TRBJ2-5; v_call: TRBV5-4; cdr3_aa: CASSSPTSGGGETQYF
j_call: TRBJ2-5; v_call: TRBV2; cdr3_aa: CASSENWTGRETQYF
j_call: TRBJ2-3; v_call: TRBV27; cdr3_aa: CASKSSGGRLDTQYF
j_call: TRBJ2-1; v_call: TRBV19; cdr3_aa: CASSMSNFDEQFF
j_call: TRBJ2-2; v_call: TRBV7-9; cdr3_aa: CASSPIGQARVNTGELFF
j_call: TRBJ2-3; v_call: TRBV12-5; cdr3_aa: CASGDQGVTDTQYF
j_call: TRBJ2-1; v_call: TRBV27; cdr3_aa: CASSTQGGSYNEQFF
j_call: TRBJ2-7; v_call: TRBV24-1; cdr3_aa: CATSRTGSEQYF
j_call: TRBJ2-7; v_call: TRBV6-5; cdr3_aa: CASRPPGGRSYEQYF
j_call: TRBJ1-1; v_call: TRBV21-1; cdr3_aa: CARGGGLLLEAFF
j_call: TRBJ1-5; v_call: TRBV27; cdr3_aa: CASSPTRQGAYGNQPQHF
j_call: TRBJ2-1; v_call: TRBV7-2; cdr3_aa: CASSLGATPYNEQFF
j_call: TRBJ2-3; v_call: TRBV28; cdr3_aa: CASTSGISTDTQYF
j_call: TRBJ2-1; v_call: TRBV24-1; cdr3_aa: CATSGHSGTGGRNEQFF
j_call: TRBJ2-3; v_call: TRBV18; cdr3_aa: CASSPPTGDTQYF
j_call: TRBJ1-1; v_call: TRBV12-5; cdr3_aa: CASGLPRVTEAFF
j_call: TRBJ2-2; v_call: TRBV30; cdr3_aa: CAWSSTPGGTGELFF
j_call: TRBJ2-1; v_call: TRBV20-1; cdr3_aa: CSARQYNEQFF
j_call: TRBJ2-2; v_call: TRBV27; cdr3_aa: CASSYGGSTGELFF